Each of the 11 T cell receptor beta chains below was sequenced from the same sample in a study of blood T cell repertoires in COVID-19. The repertoire was sequenced with immunoSEQ multiplex PCR; TCRdb's copy has only in-frame clones and lacks some. This sample has a few hundred thousand clones, with 65% to 90% found just once. Specimen: PBMCs or T cells enriched from blood (not recorded which). Receptor source: a woman between 18 and 29 years old who had recovered from COVID-19.

The chain uses TRBV6-5 and TRBJ1-2, with TRBD1 as a possible D gene (5 bases). This CDR3 contains 12 residues. Germline lookup yields CDR1 MNHEY and CDR2 SVGAGI. Trimming took off 6 bases at V and 8 bases at J, with 13 bases between the two ends. The chain's CDR3 is CASRMGGGGYTF. The CDR3 region has the DNA TGTGCCAGCAGGATGGGGGGGGGAGGCTACACCTTC.

J is TRBJ1-5 and V is TRBV4-1, with 12 bases identical to TRBD1. The CDR3 has 16 residues. Trimming at V came to 4 bases and at J to 3 bases, leaving 4 bases not matched to a gene. The germline gives CDR1 MGHRA, CDR2 YSYEKL. The CDR3 spells CASSLGTGGNNQPQHF. CDR3 in DNA: TGCGCCAGCAGCCTCGGGACAGGGGGCAACAATCAGCCCCAGCATTTT.

V gene TRBV18 combines with J gene TRBJ1-2; tentatively, D is TRBD1 (5 bases). The CDR3 has 15 residues. Germline-derived CDR1 and CDR2 are KGHSH and LQKENI. V lost 6 bases to trimming and J lost 3 bases, with 17 bases between them. The CDR3 spells CASSPGGSADYGYTF. DNA for the CDR3: TGTGCCAGCTCTCCGGGGGGGAGCGCGGACTATGGCTACACCTTC.

This chain joins TRBV28 and TRBJ2-5; 10 bases match TRBD1. This CDR3 contains 15 residues. Germline CDR1 MDHEN, CDR2 SYDVKM. With 7 bases clipped from V and 5 bases from J, the junction kept 10 bases outside the gene matches. The CDR3 DNA sequence: TGTGCCAGCAACTCAGACAGGGGGCGCTGGGAGACCCAGTACTTC. Its protein product is CASNSDRGRWETQYF.

This chain connects TRBV5-5 to TRBJ2-3, with 7 bases matching TRBD1. Germline V gene sequence: CDR1 SGHKS, CDR2 YYEKEE (reference sequence). The CDR3 extends over 15 amino acids. V shed 4 bases and J 5 bases; nucleotides not matched to a gene: 10. The CDR3 DNA is TGTGCCAGCAGCGTCCTTGACAGGGTAGAAGATACGCAGTATTTT. Its protein product is CASSVLDRVEDTQYF.

The gene calls are TRBV12-5 and TRBJ2-5; TRBD2 matches 8 bases. Trimming removed 5 bases from V and 3 bases from J; junction bases left unmatched: 2. This CDR3 comprises 13 residues. Per the germline V gene, CDR1 is LGHNT and CDR2 is FRNRAP. The CDR3 is CASGLAGKETQYF. CDR3 in DNA: TGTGCTAGTGGTCTAGCGGGTAAAGAGACCCAGTACTTC.

The sample holds one count of this clone. The DNA of the CDR3 is TGTGCCAGCAGTTACCCCGGGACAGGGAACTATGGCTACACCTTC. Translating gives CASSYPGTGNYGYTF. V and J are TRBV6-5 and TRBJ1-2; TRBD1 agrees at 9 bases. Germline-derived CDR1 and CDR2 are MNHEY and SVGAGI. The CDR3 totals 15 residues. The V gene end was trimmed by 2 bases and the J gene end by 2 bases; junction bases not matched to a gene: 3.

The count of this clone is one. The V and J genes are TRBV5-3 and TRBJ1-1; D might be TRBD1 (5 bases). Being an ORF, TRBV5-3 has a function that is uncertain. V was clipped by 6 bases and J by 4 bases, with 19 bases between them. This CDR3 is built from 15 residues. This CDR3 reads CARMCAGYDSTEAFF. Written as DNA, the CDR3 is TGTGCCAGAATGTGCGCAGGGTACGATAGCACTGAAGCTTTCTTT.

This chain joins TRBV28 and TRBJ1-5; D unresolved. Per the germline V gene, CDR1 is MDHEN and CDR2 is SYDVKM. V lost 10 bases and J 0 bases, leaving 13 bases between the germline ends. The CDR3 loop spans 14 amino acids. CDR3 amino acids: CAIRKNYSNQPQHF. The CDR3 region has the DNA TGTGCCATCCGTAAGAACTATAGCAATCAGCCCCAGCATTTT.

This clone was found once. This chain links TRBV6-5 with TRBJ1-5; D is possibly TRBD1 (6 bases). Looked up from germline, CDR1 is MNHEY and CDR2 is SVGAGI. Trimming took off 7 bases at V and 1 base at J, with 14 bases between the two ends. This CDR3 spans 15 amino acids. CDR3 sequence reads: CASNLHRESNQPQHF. CDR3 coding DNA: TGTGCCAGCAATCTACACAGGGAAAGCAATCAGCCCCAGCATTTT.

The chain has TRBV18 and TRBJ1-1, with 10 bases aligning to TRBD1. Germline CDR1 KGHSH, CDR2 LQKENI. J was trimmed by 1 base and V by 5 bases; bases with no gene match: 13. This CDR3 spans 18 amino acids. The CDR3 here is CASSVRQGAVGTNTEAFF. As DNA, the CDR3 is TGTGCCAGCTCAGTGCGACAGGGGGCGGTTGGGACGAACACTGAAGCTTTCTTT.